Following are 5 T cell receptor beta chains from one sample sequenced in a study of regulatory T cells in long-lasting Graves disease. The sample's time point: persistent/refractory GD, antithyroid drugs over 5 years with positive TRAb. After RNA was extracted from PBMCs, the TCR library was made from it. CDR3-region Arm-PCR and iRepertoire HTBI primers produced the TCR beta libraries. TCRdb passed the multiplex PCR reads through MiXCR, listing each CDR3 protein once. The sample contains some 440,000 distinct CDR3 sequences, less than 25% of which appear only once. The sample here was peripheral blood mononuclear cells (PBMCs), taken when the disease was refractory, from a patient treated with antithyroid drugs. These receptors originate from a female donor with Graves disease.

This clonotype was observed once. The rearrangement joins TRBV6-1 to TRBJ2-2, with D possibly being TRBD1 (7 bases). Germline V lookup: CDR1 MNHNS, CDR2 SASEGT. CDR3 length: 13 amino acids. Trimming stripped 11 bases from V and 4 bases from J, with 14 bases between. The chain's CDR3 is CALTQGGTGELFF. CDR3 sequence (DNA): TGTGCCCTAACCCAGGGGGGCACCGGGGAGCTGTTTTTT.

The chain uses TRBV11-1 and TRBJ2-1; no reliable D call. The CDR3 totals 13 residues. Germline V gives CDR1 SGHAT, CDR2 FQDESV (reference sequence). The ends were cut back, 5 bases at V and 2 bases at J, with 7 bases in the middle. This CDR3 is CASSTETYNEQFF. In nucleotides, the CDR3 is TGTGCCAGCAGCACCGAAACCTACAATGAGCAGTTCTTC. The full variable domain, its missing parts supplied by reference TRBV11-1 and TRBJ2-1, is EAEVAQSPRYKITEKSQAVAFWCDPISGHATLYWYRQILGQGPELLVQFQDESVVDDSQLPKDRFSAERLKGVDSTLKIQPAELGDSAMYLCASSTETYNEQFFGPGTRLTVL.

This clonotype showed up many times. The rearrangement links TRBV12-3 or TRBV12-4 to TRBJ2-7; possibly TRBD1 for D (6 bases). The CDR3 covers 14 residues. V shed 5 bases and J shed 2 bases, with 13 bases lying between them. The CDR3 DNA reads as TGTGCCAGCAGTCCCAGACGGGACACCTACGAGCAGTACTTC. Translation: CASSPRRDTYEQYF.

This clonotype was seen many times. The chain couples TRBV7-8 to TRBJ2-5, with TRBD2 matching 8 bases. The V gene end was trimmed by 5 bases and the J gene end by 6 bases; junction bases not matched to a gene: 14. Per the germline V gene, CDR1 is SGHVS and CDR2 is FQNEAQ. The CDR3 consists of 16 residues. CDR3 nucleotides: TGTGCCAGCAGCGTTACGGGGACTAGTTTATCGAAGACCCAGTACTTC. Translated, it gives CASSVTGTSLSKTQYF.

This clonotype appeared many times. The chain couples TRBV28 to TRBJ1-1; perhaps TRBD1 as D (6 bases). Germline-derived CDR1 and CDR2 are MDHEN and SYDVKM. This CDR3 has 15 amino acids. V was pared by 6 bases and J by 0 bases, with 14 bases between. CDR3 loop: CASSPRQVMNTEAFF. In DNA, the CDR3 is TGTGCCAGCAGCCCTCGACAGGTGATGAACACTGAAGCTTTCTTT.